The rows below give T cell receptor beta chains drawn from one sample of a study of cytomegalovirus exposure and HLA in healthy donors. Using immunoSEQ multiplex PCR, the repertoire was profiled, and TCRdb retains in-frame clones only, with some absent. Of under 300,000 clones listed, 80% to 90% are singletons. Sequencing was performed on PBMCs. The receptors originated from a woman aged 18 to 35 in good health and CMV-seronegative. The CDR3 runs from the conserved cysteine through the conserved F or W. The D gene is left open where the match is weak.

v_gene	d_gene	len	j_gene	CDR3nt	CDR3aa
TRBV5-4	-	11	TRBJ2-1	TGTGCCAGCGAGGGCGACAATGAGCAGTTCTTC	CASEGDNEQFF
TRBV5-1	-	13	TRBJ1-1	TGCGCCAGCAGCTTCAAATACGGGACTGAAGCTTTCTTT	CASSFKYGTEAFF
TRBV18	TRBD2	14	TRBJ2-7	TGTGCCAGCTCACCCCCGGGACTAGCGCCCGAGCAGTACTTC	CASSPPGLAPEQYF
TRBV5-1	-	16	TRBJ2-5	TGCGCCAGCAGCTTAACCGAAATGAAGCCCGAAGAGACCCAGTACTTC	CASSLTEMKPEETQYF
TRBV11-2	-	12	TRBJ2-7	TGTGCCAGCTATAGCGGAACCTACGAGCAGTACTTC	CASYSGTYEQYF
TRBV14	TRBD1	18	TRBJ2-5	TGTGCCAGCAGCCAAATCAAGACAGGGCCGGGGTACCAAGAGACCCAGTACTTC	CASSQIKTGPGYQETQYF
TRBV30	-	13	TRBJ1-1	TGTGCCTGGGCCGCGGGGGTAAGCACTGAAGCTTTCTTT	CAWAAGVSTEAFF
TRBV7-2	-	15	TRBJ1-5	TGTGCCAGCAGCAACCTCTGGGGGGGCAATCAGCCCCAGCATTTT	CASSNLWGGNQPQHF
TRBV30	-	13	TRBJ2-3	TGTGCCTGGAGTGTGGGTGGGCCAGATACGCAGTATTTT	CAWSVGGPDTQYF
TRBV6-6	-	12	TRBJ1-2	TGTGCCAGCAGTTACCGACCAGGTGGCTACACCTTC	CASSYRPGGYTF
TRBV2	-	13	TRBJ2-5	TGTGCCAGCAGTGTCGAGGGTTTTGAGACCCAGTACTTC	CASSVEGFETQYF
TRBV27	TRBD2	13	TRBJ2-7	TGTGCCAGCACAGGCGGGGGGGCCTACGAGCAGTACTTC	CASTGGGAYEQYF